This TCR beta chain stems from a study of blood T cells in healthy people across ages. At least ten counts were recorded for this clonotype. A sample-barcoded 5' primer and a J-beta primer mix were used in a second PCR of about 7 to 11 cycles. TCRdb re-derived calls from the 5' RACE reads in MiXCR, one entry per CDR3 protein. Of more than 800,000 distinct CDR3 sequences detected, 25% to 30% appear once; the ten largest clones hold 15% to 20%. The V gene's germline CDR1 is SGHTA and CDR2 FQGNSA. Trimming at V came to 5 bases and at J to 5 bases, leaving 9 bases not matched to a gene. This CDR3 contains 15 residues.

This receptor was obtained from a woman at least 80 years old in good health. The gene calls are TRBV7-2 and TRBJ2-5; 9 bases are shared with TRBD2. The specimen was blood. CDR3 region: CASSQGGSGGETQYF. The CDR3 DNA is TGTGCCAGCAGCCAAGGGGGTAGCGGGGGTGAGACCCAGTACTTC.